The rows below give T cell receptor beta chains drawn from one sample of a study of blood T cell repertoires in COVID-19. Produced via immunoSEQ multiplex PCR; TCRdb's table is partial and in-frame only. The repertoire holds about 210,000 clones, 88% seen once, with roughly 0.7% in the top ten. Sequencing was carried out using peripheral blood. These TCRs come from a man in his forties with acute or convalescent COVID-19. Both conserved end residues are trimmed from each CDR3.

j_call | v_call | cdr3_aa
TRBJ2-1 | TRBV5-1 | ASSLEGGISYNEQF
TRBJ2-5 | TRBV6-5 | ASSTGWGLETQY
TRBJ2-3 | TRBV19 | ASSIRLAGGITDTQY
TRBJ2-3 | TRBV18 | ASSPGAEASTDTQY
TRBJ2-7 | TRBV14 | ASSQESVSYEQY
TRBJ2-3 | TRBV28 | ASRGDRVSTDTQY
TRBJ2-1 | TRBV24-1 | ATSDPILAGGPGSYNEQF
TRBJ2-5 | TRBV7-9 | ASQPQNQETQY
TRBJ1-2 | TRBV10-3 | AISESPDRVTGYT
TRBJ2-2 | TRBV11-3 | ASSLDSRSNTGELF
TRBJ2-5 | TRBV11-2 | ASSLEQGRPQETQY
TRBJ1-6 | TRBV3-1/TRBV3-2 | ASSQGGTGTYNSPLH
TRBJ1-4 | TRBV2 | ASSEEQTQVEKLF
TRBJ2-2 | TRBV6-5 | ASSSQSNTGELF
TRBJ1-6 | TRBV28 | ASRRDRNSPLH
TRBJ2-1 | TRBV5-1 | ASSLGRTGYNEQF
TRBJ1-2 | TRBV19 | ASSIVRQASGYGYT
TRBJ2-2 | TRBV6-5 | ASRRGGTGELF
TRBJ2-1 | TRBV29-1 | SVRRDNEQF
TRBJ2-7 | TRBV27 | ASSLGGPPSEQY
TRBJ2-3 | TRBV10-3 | AIGDRGRTDTQY
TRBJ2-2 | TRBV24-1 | ATSDFGAGRGTGELF
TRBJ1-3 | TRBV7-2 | ASSLPDRNTIY